The rows below give T cell receptor beta chains drawn from one sample of a study of identical twins. Using its own MiXCR run on the 5' RACE reads, TCRdb lists one record per CDR3 protein. Among approximately 500,000 distinct CDR3 sequences listed, roughly 24% were seen once. This sample was also put to use in a study of T cells expressing NK-cell markers.

The sample taken for sequencing was CD4+ T cells sorted from blood. These TCRs come from a woman aged 18-30 years in good health. The CDR3 runs from the conserved cysteine through the conserved F or W. The D gene is left open where the match is weak. Not every row has a clone size; where given, it reads once, few, many or a size class.

v_gene	d_gene	j_gene	abundance	CDR3nt	CDR3aa
TRBV7-8	TRBD1	TRBJ1-1	few	TGTGCCAGCAGCTTCGGACAGGGTATGACTGAAGCTTTCTTT	CASSFGQGMTEAFF
TRBV6-1	NA	TRBJ2-7	NA	TGTGCCAGCAGTGGTCTCGACAGAAGCTCCTACGAGCAGTACTTC	CASSGLDRSSYEQYF
TRBV20-1	TRBD2	TRBJ2-7	NA	TGCAGTGCTAGCGACGGGAGGGTGGACGAGCAGTACTTC	CSASDGRVDEQYF
TRBV4-3	TRBD1	TRBJ2-7	few	TGCGCCAGCAGCCTTGACAGGGCATCAGTACGCGAGCAGTACTTC	CASSLDRASVREQYF
TRBV7-6	NA	TRBJ1-2	NA	TGTGCCAGCAGCACCTACGAAGGGGCCTATGGCTACACCTTC	CASSTYEGAYGYTF
TRBV29-1	NA	TRBJ1-1	NA	TGCAACACACGAGAAGGGGGGGGGAACACTGAAGCTTTCTTT	CNTREGGGNTEAFF
TRBV7-8	TRBD2	TRBJ2-3	NA	TGTGCCAGCAGCCCCACGGGGGGAGATACGCAGTATTTT	CASSPTGGDTQYF
TRBV29-1	NA	TRBJ1-5	few	TGCAGCGTTGGTTTTCTTAATCAGCCCCAGCATTTT	CSVGFLNQPQHF
TRBV6-5	TRBD1	TRBJ2-3	NA	TGTGCCAGCAGTTGGGACAGGGACAACACAGATACGCAGTATTTT	CASSWDRDNTDTQYF
TRBV20-1	NA	TRBJ1-1	NA	TGCAGTGCTATCGAGGGGGGTACGAACACTGAAGCTTTCTTT	CSAIEGGTNTEAFF
TRBV12-3/TRBV12-4	NA	TRBJ2-7	many	TGTGCCAGCAGGCGGGCAGGTAGCTCCTACGAGCAGTACTTC	CASRRAGSSYEQYF
TRBV5-1	NA	TRBJ1-1	NA	TGCGCCAGCAGCTTTGACGGGCAGAACACTGAAGCTTTCTTT	CASSFDGQNTEAFF
TRBV20-1	NA	TRBJ1-2	few	TGCAGTGCTAAACCAGCCAACTATGGCTACACCTTC	CSAKPANYGYTF
TRBV6-2/TRBV6-3	TRBD2	TRBJ2-3	few	TGTGCCAGCACCGGGAGGGCTAGAACAGATACGCAGTATTTT	CASTGRARTDTQYF
TRBV15	NA	TRBJ2-4	many	TGTGCCACCAGCAGGATGACCTTTTCCTCCGGGATGGCCAAAAACATTCAGTACTTC	CATSRMTFSSGMAKNIQYF
TRBV29-1	NA	TRBJ2-2	NA	TGCAGCGTTGGTCCGGCAGGGAAAACCGGGGAGCTGTTTTTT	CSVGPAGKTGELFF
TRBV5-1	NA	TRBJ1-1	few	TGCGCCAGCAGCTCAGACGGCGGGAGGACTGAAGCTTTCTTT	CASSSDGGRTEAFF
TRBV18	TRBD2	TRBJ2-1	few	TGTGCCAGCTCATCGGGACTAGCGGGGGATCTGAGCTCCTACAATGAGCAGTTCTTC	CASSSGLAGDLSSYNEQFF
TRBV7-9	TRBD2	TRBJ2-3	NA	TGTGCCAGCAGCTTAATCTGGACTAGCGGCACAGATACGCAGTATTTT	CASSLIWTSGTDTQYF
TRBV6-2/TRBV6-3	NA	TRBJ2-5	few	TGTGCCAGCAGCTCGACTCCCGGGGAGACCCAGTACTTC	CASSSTPGETQYF
TRBV20-1	NA	TRBJ2-3	few	TGCAGTGCTAGAGATCCCTCGAGTAGCACAGATACGCAGTATTTT	CSARDPSSSTDTQYF
TRBV6-5	NA	TRBJ2-7	NA	TGTGCCAGCAGTTCCCTTCACGAGCAGTACTTC	CASSSLHEQYF
TRBV29-1	NA	TRBJ2-1	NA	TGCAGCGTTCAGCTCGGCCCCGGCAGGGGCGGGTACAATGAGCAGTTCTTC	CSVQLGPGRGGYNEQFF
TRBV5-1	TRBD1	TRBJ2-5	NA	TGCGCCAGCAGACGCGGGGACAGGCCTGAGAGGGAGACCCAGTACTTC	CASRRGDRPERETQYF
TRBV10-3	TRBD2	TRBJ2-5	NA	TGTGCCATCAGTGTCCTGCGGGGGGGCCTCGAGACCCAGTACTTC	CAISVLRGGLETQYF
TRBV5-1	NA	TRBJ2-7	NA	TGCGCCAGCAGCTTGGGGACGGGAGTTTCCTACGAGCAGTACTTC	CASSLGTGVSYEQYF
TRBV20-1	NA	TRBJ2-5	NA	TGCAGTGGGGGCGGCTACCAAGAGACCCAGTACTTC	CSGGGYQETQYF
TRBV29-1	NA	TRBJ1-2	NA	TGCAGCGTTGAATTAGGCTATGGCTACACCTTC	CSVELGYGYTF
TRBV9	NA	TRBJ2-1	NA	TGTGCCAGCAGCTCCCCAAGGGGAAATGAGCAGTTCTTC	CASSSPRGNEQFF
TRBV25-1	TRBD2	TRBJ2-1	NA	TGTGCCAGCACTGCGGGGGATGAGCAGTTCTTC	CASTAGDEQFF
TRBV6-4	NA	TRBJ2-1	NA	TGTGCCAGCAACAGGGTACACTATGGTTATGAGCAGTTCTTC	CASNRVHYGYEQFF
TRBV6-4	NA	TRBJ1-2	few	TGTGCCAGCAGTGTACAGGGAAAACACACCTTC	CASSVQGKHTF
TRBV27	TRBD1	TRBJ1-6	NA	TGTGCCAGCAGTTACGGACAGGGGCGTTCACCCCTCCACTTT	CASSYGQGRSPLHF
TRBV7-9	NA	TRBJ2-5	NA	TGTGCCAGCAGCTCCGACCGGGAAACATTCAGGACCCAGTACTTC	CASSSDRETFRTQYF
TRBV5-5	NA	TRBJ1-2	few	TGTGCCAGCAGCCCCGCGGGACGTGTCGAGTATGGCTACACCTTC	CASSPAGRVEYGYTF
TRBV20-1	TRBD2	TRBJ2-1	few	TGCAGTGCTAGAGATATCGCGGGAGGCGACTCCTACAATGAGCAGTTCTTC	CSARDIAGGDSYNEQFF
TRBV7-9	NA	TRBJ2-1	few	TGTGCCAGCAGCCAAAAGGAGGGTGAGCAGTTCTTC	CASSQKEGEQFF
TRBV24-1	TRBD2	TRBJ2-1	few	TGTGCCACCAGTGGTGGAGCGGGGGGGTCCTCCTACAATGAGCAGTTCTTC	CATSGGAGGSSYNEQFF
TRBV18	NA	TRBJ2-7	few	TGTGCCAGCTCACCACCGATTACAGGTTCCGAGCAGTACTTC	CASSPPITGSEQYF
TRBV27	TRBD1	TRBJ2-1	few	TGTGCCAGCAGTCCCCGGGGACCCGGACAGGGCAATTACAAGGAGTTCTTC	CASSPRGPGQGNYKEFF
TRBV20-1	TRBD2	TRBJ2-2	many	TGCAGTGCTAGTCTAGCGGGAGTCACCGGGGAGCTGTTTTTT	CSASLAGVTGELFF
TRBV6-1	TRBD1	TRBJ1-2	few	TGTGCCAGCAGCCAGGGACAGTACTATGGCTACACCTTC	CASSQGQYYGYTF
TRBV11-3	TRBD1	TRBJ2-2	few	TGTGCCAGCAGCCCAGGGGGCGGTCAGGGCACCGGGGAGCTGTTTTTT	CASSPGGGQGTGELFF
TRBV7-9	NA	TRBJ2-7	NA	TGTGCCAGCAGCTTACGGACAGAACACTTACCCTACGAGCAGTACTTC	CASSLRTEHLPYEQYF
TRBV20-1	NA	TRBJ2-3	few	TGCAGTGCTAGAGATTGGGAAGATACGCAGTATTTT	CSARDWEDTQYF
TRBV3-1	TRBD1	TRBJ2-4	NA	TGTGCCAGCAGCCGTTTGACAGGGGCCAAAAACATTCAGTACTTC	CASSRLTGAKNIQYF
TRBV5-1	NA	TRBJ2-7	NA	TGCGCCAGCAGCTTCGGAGGGAACGAGCAGTACTTC	CASSFGGNEQYF
TRBV7-8	NA	TRBJ1-5	many	TGTGCCAGCAGCTTATTGAGTCCGGGGAATCAGCCCCAGCATTTT	CASSLLSPGNQPQHF
TRBV7-3	TRBD2	TRBJ2-5	NA	TGTGCCAGCAGCTTAAATGGGGGGGGTCAAGAGACCCAGTACTTC	CASSLNGGGQETQYF